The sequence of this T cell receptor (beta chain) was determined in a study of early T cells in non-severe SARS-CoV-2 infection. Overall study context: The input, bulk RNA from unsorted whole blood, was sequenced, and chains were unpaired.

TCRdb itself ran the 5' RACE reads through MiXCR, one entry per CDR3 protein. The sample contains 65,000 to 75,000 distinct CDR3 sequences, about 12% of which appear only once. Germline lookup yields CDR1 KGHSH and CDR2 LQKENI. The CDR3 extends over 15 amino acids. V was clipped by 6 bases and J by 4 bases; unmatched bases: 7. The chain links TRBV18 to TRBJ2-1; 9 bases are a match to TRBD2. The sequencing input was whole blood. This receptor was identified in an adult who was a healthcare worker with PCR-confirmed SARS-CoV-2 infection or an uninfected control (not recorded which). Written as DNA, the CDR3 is TGTGCCAGCTCCCTTAGCGGGAGCGAGTACAATGAGCAGTTCTTC. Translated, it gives CASSLSGSEYNEQFF.